A selection of T cell receptor beta chains follows, all from one sample in a study of cytomegalovirus exposure and HLA in healthy donors. TCRdb's table, derived via immunoSEQ multiplex PCR, lists solely in-frame clones and lacks some. There are 200,000 or so clones in the sample; approximately 84% occur only once, and around 6.1% lies in the top ten. Sample: PBMCs. The receptor source for this set is a woman under 40 in good health and CMV-seropositive. CDR3s include the opening cysteine and the closing phenylalanine or tryptophan. A D gene is named only where the DNA matches it firmly. Part of the rows lack a size; the others show once, few, many or a class for expanded clones.

NA,TRBV19,NA,TRBJ1-1,14,TGTGCCAGTACTACGCCATCAGGGAACACTGAAGCTTTCTTT,CASTTPSGNTEAFF
once,TRBV5-1,NA,TRBJ2-2,14,TGCGCCAGCGGTCCACAGGGTAGGACCGGGGAGCTGTTTTTT,CASGPQGRTGELFF
NA,TRBV19,NA,TRBJ1-5,14,TGTGCCAGTAGTATAGAACGGGTAAATCAGCCCCAGCATTTT,CASSIERVNQPQHF
NA,TRBV6-5,NA,TRBJ2-1,15,TGTGCCAGCAGTTCGTCAGCGGGCGCGTACAATGAGCAGTTCTTC,CASSSSAGAYNEQFF
NA,TRBV7-2,TRBD1,TRBJ1-4,16,TGTGCCAGCAGCGGCCGGACAGGGGGAGGAAATGAAAAACTGTTTTTT,CASSGRTGGGNEKLFF
NA,TRBV5-1,TRBD2,TRBJ2-1,16,TGCGCCAGCAGCTTAGGACTAGCGGGTATCTACAATGAGCAGTTCTTC,CASSLGLAGIYNEQFF
once,TRBV12-2,NA,TRBJ2-1,18,TGTGCAAGTCGCCATCCTCCGCGGCCGGGACAGCCGGCCAATGAGCAGTTCTTC,CASRHPPRPGQPANEQFF
NA,TRBV7-6,NA,TRBJ2-3,15,TGTGCCAGCAGCTTAGTAATCGGGGGCACAGATACGCAGTATTTT,CASSLVIGGTDTQYF
NA,TRBV13,TRBD1,TRBJ2-7,13,TGTGCCAGCAGCCTAGGGACAGCCTACGAGCAGTACTTC,CASSLGTAYEQYF
NA,TRBV5-1,TRBD1,TRBJ2-7,14,TGCGCCAGCAGTTTGGGAATCGTATCGGGACAGGGGAACTTC,CASSLGIVSGQGNF
NA,TRBV27,NA,TRBJ2-1,14,TGTGCCAGCAGTTTAGGATCAGCAGGGAATGAGCAGTTCTTC,CASSLGSAGNEQFF
once,TRBV29-1,TRBD1,TRBJ2-1,16,TGCAGCGTTGAAGGCAAGCAGGGACAGGGGAACAATGAGCAGTTCTTC,CSVEGKQGQGNNEQFF
NA,TRBV28,TRBD1,TRBJ2-3,17,TGTGCCGGACAGGGACAGGGAGGTCGATCTGGCACAGATACGCAGTATTTT,CAGQGQGGRSGTDTQYF
NA,TRBV5-6,TRBD1,TRBJ2-7,16,TGTGCCAGCAGCTTAAGGCTAGTCGGGACAGGCTACGAGCAGTACTTC,CASSLRLVGTGYEQYF
NA,TRBV2,NA,TRBJ1-1,15,TGTGCCAGCAAAGACAGGCGCCCCGGTAGGACTGAAGCTTTCTTT,CASKDRRPGRTEAFF
NA,TRBV5-1,TRBD1,TRBJ1-6,16,TGCGCCAGCAGCTTGGCTGGGACAGCTAATAATTCACCCCTCCACTTT,CASSLAGTANNSPLHF
many,TRBV21-1,NA,TRBJ1-4,18,TGTGCCAGCAGCAAAGGCTCGTCGGGGTTCGGGGAGGAGGAAAAACTGTTTTTT,CASSKGSSGFGEEEKLFF
few,TRBV28,TRBD1,TRBJ1-2,18,TGTGCCAGCAGTCAACCTTATCAGACAGGGAGAGCTAACTATGGCTACACCTTC,CASSQPYQTGRANYGYTF